The T cell receptor (beta chain) under discussion was sequenced for a study of T-cell reconstitution after alpha-beta-depleted transplantation in children. Unique molecular identifiers were incorporated during preparation of the TCRbeta library. TCRdb re-called the PCR reads through MiXCR, storing one row per CDR3 protein. The sample consists of about 340,000 distinct CDR3 sequences, about 9.3% of them appearing once. Germline CDR1 and CDR2: SGHVS and FNYEAQ. Trimming pared 0 bases from V and 4 bases from J, leaving 9 bases between. The CDR3 covers 14 residues. This clonotype was observed at least ten times.

This clonotype originated in a human donor who donated a stem cell graft to a child with acute lymphoblastic leukemia. This material consisted of PBMCs from the stem cell graft donor, taken from the stem cell graft. V usage is TRBV7-6 and J usage is TRBJ1-1, with D perhaps TRBD1 (5 bases). CDR3 nucleotides: TGTGCCAGCAGCTTAGCGGAAGGGACCACTGAAGCTTTCTTT. This sequence encodes CASSLAEGTTEAFF.